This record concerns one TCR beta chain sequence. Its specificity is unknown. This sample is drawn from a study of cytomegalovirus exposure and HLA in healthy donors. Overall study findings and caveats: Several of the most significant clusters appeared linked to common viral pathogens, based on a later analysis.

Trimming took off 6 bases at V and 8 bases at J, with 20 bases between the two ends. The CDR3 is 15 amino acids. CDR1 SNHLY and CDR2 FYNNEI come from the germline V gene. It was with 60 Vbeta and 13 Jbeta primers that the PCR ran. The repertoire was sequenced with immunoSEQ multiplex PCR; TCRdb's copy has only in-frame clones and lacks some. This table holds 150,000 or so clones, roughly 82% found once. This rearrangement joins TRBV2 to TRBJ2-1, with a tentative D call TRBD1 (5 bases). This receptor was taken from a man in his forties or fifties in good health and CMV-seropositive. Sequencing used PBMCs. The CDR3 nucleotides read TGTGCCAGCAGGGTCGGACCCTTCATACAGGATGAGCAGTTCTTC. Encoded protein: CASRVGPFIQDEQFF.